The 23 T cell receptor beta chains below come from one sample, sequenced in a study of shared T cell receptors in the human thymus (dated by TCRdb to about 2021). Preparation of the library involved the immunoSEQ multiplex PCR assay. TCRdb retrieved this table from immuneACCESS and kept in-frame rearrangements only. Not all clones are present; in checked studies, unresolved V genes account for under half, and no reason is known for the remainder. The sample table lists hundreds of thousands of clones, 88% of them with a count of one. Of the sample, about 0.01% is held by the ten largest clones. The same data also went into a second study, on human thymus T cells.

Material for sequencing was thymocytes. These receptors originate from a boy younger than two with a congenital heart defect. Donor details come from another sample of the same person, matched by shared clones.

The rearrangement uses TRBV11-2 and TRBJ1-1, with D perhaps matching TRBD1 (6 bases). The V gene's germline CDR1 is SGHAT and CDR2 FQNNGV. This CDR3 spans 16 amino acids. Trimming removed 3 bases from V and 8 bases from J, with 22 bases in between. CDR3 protein: CASSFGFHEDSPEAFF. The CDR3 region has the DNA TGTGCCAGCAGCTTCGGGTTTCATGAGGACAGTCCCGAAGCTTTCTTT.

There are a few counts of this clone. The rearrangement links TRBV5-5 to TRBJ2-7; 10 nucleotides match TRBD1. Germline CDR1 and CDR2: SGHKS and YYEKEE (reference sequence). J lost 4 bases, V lost 2 bases, and 15 bases had no gene match. The CDR3 sequence is 18 residues long. This CDR3 is CASSLTPRGTGESYEQYF. CDR3 coding DNA: TGTGCCAGCAGCTTAACTCCCCGAGGGACAGGGGAATCGTACGAGCAGTACTTC.

The chain employs TRBV4-1 and TRBJ2-4, with 11 nucleotides matching TRBD2. The CDR3 has 17 amino acids. J gave up 4 bases and V 4 bases, and 9 bases lay outside the gene matches. The germline V gene encodes CDR1 MGHRA and CDR2 YSYEKL. In DNA form, the CDR3 reads TGCGCCAGCAGCCCCTACGGGACTAGCGGCCCAAAAAACATTCAGTACTTC. Protein sequence: CASSPYGTSGPKNIQYF.

This rearrangement joins TRBV27 to TRBJ1-4, with D perhaps matching TRBD1 (6 bases). Trimming cost V 2 bases and J 9 bases, with 16 bases left between them. Per the germline V gene, CDR1 is MNHEY and CDR2 is SMNVEV (reference sequence). The CDR3 is 15 residues long. The CDR3 DNA follows: TGTGCCAGCAGTTTAACGGGGGGCGCGCGGCAAAAACTGTTTTTT. Its translation: CASSLTGGARQKLFF.

The chain links TRBV20-1 to TRBJ2-3; unclear D gene. Germline V lookup: CDR1 DFQATT, CDR2 SNEGSKA (reference sequence). V lost 5 bases to trimming and J lost 8 bases, with 11 bases between them. The CDR3 is 11 amino acids. The CDR3 DNA follows: TGCAGTGCTCCTCTCGCCGGTACGCAGTATTTT. As protein: CSAPLAGTQYF.

This chain links TRBV5-4 with TRBJ2-3, with D possibly being TRBD2 (6 bases). The CDR3 extends over 16 amino acids. In germline, CDR1 is SGHNT, CDR2 YYREEE (reference sequence). Trimming cost V 0 bases and J 2 bases, with 13 bases left between them. CDR3 sequence: CASSLERGKPTDTQYF. The CDR3 DNA is TGTGCCAGCAGCTTGGAACGCGGGAAGCCCACAGATACGCAGTATTTT.

Here the CDR3 DNA reads TGCGCCAGCAGTGAAGCTCCGTACCTAGCGGACTCCTACGAGCAGTACTTC. It specifies CASSEAPYLADSYEQYF. The chain links TRBV10-1 to TRBJ2-7; 7 bases are a match to TRBD2. This CDR3 spans 17 amino acids. The ends lost 3 bases at V and 0 bases at J; junction bases unmatched: 11. Germline loops: CDR1 WNHNN, CDR2 SYGVQD (reference sequence).

The V and J genes are TRBV7-8 and TRBJ1-2; no firm D call. V was clipped by 3 bases and J by 5 bases, with 10 bases between them. CDR3 length: 13 amino acids. Germline lookup yields CDR1 SGHVS and CDR2 FQNEAQ. In DNA form, the CDR3 reads TGTGCCAGCAGCTTTGGCAGTTCATATGGCTACACCTTC. It codes for CASSFGSSYGYTF.

This clone was recorded once. The rearrangement joins TRBV28 to TRBJ1-4; 7 bases are shared with TRBD1. This CDR3 has 18 residues. Germline CDR1 and CDR2: MDHEN and SYDVKM. Losses at the gene ends were 2 bases for V and 6 bases for J; bases not matched to a gene: 15. CDR3 nucleotide sequence: TGTGCCAGCAGTTTAAGCTTCGACAGGGCGACTTGGGATGAAAAACTGTTTTTT. It is translated as CASSLSFDRATWDEKLFF.

The rearrangement links TRBV9 to TRBJ2-5; possibly TRBD2 for D (6 bases). The ends were cut back, 0 bases at V and 1 base at J, with 13 bases in the middle. Germline values: CDR1 SGDLS, CDR2 YYNGEE. The CDR3 runs to 16 residues. CDR3 in amino acids: CASSVAGGSPQETQYF. The DNA of the CDR3 is TGTGCCAGCAGCGTAGCTGGAGGGTCCCCCCAAGAGACCCAGTACTTC.

CDR3 sequence: CASSPQGSREGGTDTQYF. As DNA, the CDR3 is TGTGCCAGCTCACCACAAGGAAGTCGGGAGGGGGGCACAGATACGCAGTATTTT. V usage is TRBV18 and J usage is TRBJ2-3, with 8 bases aligning to TRBD2. V dropped 1 base and J dropped 1; count of bases not matched to a gene: 10. Germline values: CDR1 KGHSH, CDR2 LQKENI. The CDR3 sequence is 18 residues long.

The chain has TRBV7-3 and TRBJ2-3; 7 positions match TRBD1. CDR3 length equals 16 residues. From germline, CDR1 is SGHTA and CDR2 FQGTGA. Losses at the gene ends were 0 bases for V and 2 bases for J; bases not matched to a gene: 5. The CDR3 DNA is TGTGCCAGCAGCTTAACCCGGGACAGTCCCACAGATACGCAGTATTTT. This sequence encodes CASSLTRDSPTDTQYF.

The chain recombines TRBV29-1 with TRBJ2-5; D gene uncertain. This CDR3 comprises 15 residues. The V and J ends lost 7 bases and 5 bases respectively, with 23 bases between them. CDR1 is SQVTM, CDR2 ANQGSEA, per germline. The CDR3 is CSGGNQRGESETQYF. The CDR3 nucleotides are TGCAGCGGCGGCAATCAGAGAGGCGAGAGTGAGACCCAGTACTTC.

The chain employs TRBV19 and TRBJ2-7, with D tentatively TRBD2 (5 bases). V shed 5 bases and J shed 9 bases, with 26 bases lying between them. The CDR3 is 16 amino acids. Germline V gene lookup returns CDR1 LNHDA and CDR2 SQIVND (reference sequence). This chain's CDR3 is CASSPRPGKRAHWQYF. The CDR3, as DNA: TGTGCCAGTAGTCCGAGACCGGGAAAAAGGGCCCATTGGCAGTACTTC.

This clone was detected once. The J gene is TRBJ2-4, the V gene TRBV5-1, with TRBD1 as a possible D gene (6 bases). The CDR3 consists of 16 residues. With 1 base removed from V and 0 bases from J, the gap between germline ends came to 11 bases. Germline V CDR1 and CDR2: SGHRS, YFSETQ. CDR3 region: CASSLWGHEAKNIQYF. CDR3 bases: TGCGCCAGCAGCTTGTGGGGACACGAAGCCAAAAACATTCAGTACTTC.

The genes are TRBV6-6 and TRBJ2-7; a weak D match, TRBD1 (6 bases). Trimming took 6 bases from V and 7 from J, leaving 22 bases between them. Germline assignment: CDR1 MNHNY and CDR2 SVGAGI (reference sequence). The length of the CDR3 is 15 residues. The CDR3 sequence: CASSPPPQGILEQYF. DNA for the CDR3: TGTGCCAGCAGCCCACCCCCACAGGGAATCTTAGAGCAGTACTTC.

The rearrangement joins TRBV19 to TRBJ2-3, with a tentative D call TRBD2 (6 bases). Germline CDR1 LNHDA, CDR2 SQIVND (reference sequence). This CDR3 contains 15 residues. Deletions cut 4 bases from V and 2 bases from J, with 13 bases between. CDR3 nucleotide sequence: TGTGCCAGTAGTAACGGCCCTAGCGTCACAGATACGCAGTATTTT. Residues: CASSNGPSVTDTQYF. Full variable domain (rest looked up from reference TRBV19 and TRBJ2-3): DGGITQSPKYLFRKEGQNVTLSCEQNLNHDAMYWYRQDPGQGLRLIYYSQIVNDFQKGDIAEGYSVSREKKESFPLTVTSAQKNPTAFYLCASSNGPSVTDTQYFGPGTRLTVL.

This chain links TRBV9 with TRBJ2-1; possibly TRBD2 for D (5 bases). Trimming took off 0 bases at V and 2 bases at J, with 12 bases between the two ends. From germline, CDR1 is SGDLS and CDR2 YYNGEE. The CDR3 is 16 residues long. The CDR3 region is CASSVGAGPPYNEQFF. The CDR3 nucleotides read TGTGCCAGCAGCGTAGGGGCGGGCCCCCCCTACAATGAGCAGTTCTTC.

V usage is TRBV18 and J usage is TRBJ2-1; the D is unclear. There are 16 residues in the CDR3. Looked up from germline, CDR1 is KGHSH and CDR2 is LQKENI. Trimming left V 6 bases short and J 0 bases short, with 15 bases between. The CDR3 here is CASSYSYMSSYNEQFF. The CDR3 nucleotides read TGTGCCAGCTCGTATTCCTATATGAGCTCCTACAATGAGCAGTTCTTC.

V usage is TRBV5-6 and J usage is TRBJ1-6; a weak D match, TRBD1 (5 bases). The V end lost 3 bases, the J end lost 10 bases, and 20 bases lay between the germline ends. Germline V gives CDR1 SGHDT, CDR2 YYEEEE. The CDR3 loop spans 16 amino acids. The CDR3 nucleotides are TGTGCCAGCAGCTCTACCGGGACCCCGGGAGCCTCACCCCTCCACTTT. Translation gives CASSSTGTPGASPLHF.

This clone has only a few counts. The chain couples TRBV10-1 to TRBJ1-3; no clear D gene. Trimming shortened V by 2 bases and J by 0 bases, and 5 bases separated the two germline ends. Germline-derived CDR1 and CDR2 are WNHNN and SYGVQD (reference sequence). The CDR3 runs 14 residues. The CDR3 DNA sequence: TGCGCCAGCAGTGAGGCAGGCTCTGGAAACACCATATATTTT. Residues: CASSEAGSGNTIYF.

This chain connects TRBV5-5 to TRBJ2-3, with D hard to call. Germline loops: CDR1 SGHKS, CDR2 YYEKEE (reference sequence). V lost 2 bases and J lost 2, with 12 bases in between. This CDR3 spans 15 amino acids. The chain's CDR3 is CASSFGVSNTDTQYF. CDR3 coding DNA: TGTGCCAGCAGCTTCGGCGTTAGCAACACAGATACGCAGTATTTT.

The chain carries TRBV4-1 and TRBJ2-1; 9 nucleotides agree with TRBD1. V shed 6 bases and J 4 bases; nucleotides not matched to a gene: 7. From germline, CDR1 is MGHRA and CDR2 YSYEKL. The CDR3 consists of 15 residues. The CDR3 coding sequence is TGCGCCAGCAGGCCTACAGGGGGCGCGTACAATGAGCAGTTCTTC. Amino acid sequence: CASRPTGGAYNEQFF.